The sequence of this TCR beta chain was determined in a study of shared clonotypes between healthy human individuals. Study-wide findings and caveats: Few donors limited the genetic and exposure-history diversity represented.

The protocol was immunoSEQ multiplex PCR, while the TCRdb copy is restricted to in-frame clones and leaves out a portion. The table includes about 2.2 million clones, about 93% detected once. Points on this clone: The antigen is not known.

Naivety among CD8 cells was defined by CD45RO negativity and positive CCR7 selection, thereby excluding terminally differentiated effector memory CD45RA+ cells. Only Caucasian adults living in Nashville, Tennessee served as donors. The receptor comes from a man aged 18 to 30 in good health. Some clones in this sample may be carry-over from other donors' samples. The sample consisted of naive CD8+ T cells from PBMCs.

The CDR3 protein is CASSLLFNTDTQYF. As DNA, the CDR3 is TGTGCCAGCAGCTTACTATTTAACACAGATACGCAGTATTTT. This chain uses TRBV7-8 with TRBJ2-3; no firm D call. V lost 2 bases, J lost 2 bases, and 8 bases lay in between. CDR3 size: 14 residues. Germline-derived CDR1 and CDR2 are SGHVS and FQNEAQ.